The clone carrying this TCR beta chain was counted at least ten times. Looked up from germline, CDR1 is SGHRS and CDR2 is YFSETQ. V was trimmed by 0 bases and J by 2 bases, leaving 8 bases between them. The CDR3 sequence is 14 residues long. This record belongs to a study of T-cell reconstitution after alpha-beta-depleted transplantation in children. Unique molecular identifiers were incorporated when the TCRbeta library was constructed. MiXCR was run by TCRdb on the PCR reads, yielding one entry per CDR3 protein. The sample shows just over 200,000 distinct CDR3 sequences, 7.5% to 9.5% of them seen only once.

The sample consisted of PBMCs, mostly from graft donor cells, taken 360 days after TCRalphabeta/CD19-depleted stem cell transplant. The chain joins TRBV5-1 to TRBJ1-2, with a weak D call TRBD1 (5 bases). The TCR was taken from a male patient between 2 and 10 years old who had a stem cell transplant for acute myeloid leukemia, so the T cells may come from the graft donor. The CDR3 loop reads CASSLEAGNYGYTF. CDR3 sequence (DNA): TGCGCCAGCAGCTTGGAGGCAGGGAACTATGGCTACACCTTC.